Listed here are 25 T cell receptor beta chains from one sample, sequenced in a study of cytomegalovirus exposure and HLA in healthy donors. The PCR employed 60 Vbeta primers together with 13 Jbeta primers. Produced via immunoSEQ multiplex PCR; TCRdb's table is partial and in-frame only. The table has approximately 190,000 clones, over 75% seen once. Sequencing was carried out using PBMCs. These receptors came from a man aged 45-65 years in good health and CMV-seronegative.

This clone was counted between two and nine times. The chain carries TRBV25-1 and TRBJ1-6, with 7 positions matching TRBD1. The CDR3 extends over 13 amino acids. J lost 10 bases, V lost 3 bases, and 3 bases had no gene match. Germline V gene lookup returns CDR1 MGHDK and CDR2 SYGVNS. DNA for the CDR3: TGTGCCAGCAGTGACAGGGGGAGCTCACCCCTCCACTTT. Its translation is CASSDRGSSPLHF.

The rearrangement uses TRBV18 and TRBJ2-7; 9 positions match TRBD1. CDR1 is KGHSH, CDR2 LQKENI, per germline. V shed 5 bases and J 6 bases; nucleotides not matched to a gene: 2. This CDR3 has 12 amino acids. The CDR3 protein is CASSDRGGEQYF. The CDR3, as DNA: TGTGCCAGCTCAGACAGGGGGGGCGAGCAGTACTTC.

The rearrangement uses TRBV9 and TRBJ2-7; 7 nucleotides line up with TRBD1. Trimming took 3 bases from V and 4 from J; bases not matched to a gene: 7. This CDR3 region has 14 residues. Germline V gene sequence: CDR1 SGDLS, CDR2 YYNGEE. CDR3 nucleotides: TGTGCCAGCAGCGAGGGGGCAGAGTCGTACGAGCAGTACTTC. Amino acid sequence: CASSEGAESYEQYF.

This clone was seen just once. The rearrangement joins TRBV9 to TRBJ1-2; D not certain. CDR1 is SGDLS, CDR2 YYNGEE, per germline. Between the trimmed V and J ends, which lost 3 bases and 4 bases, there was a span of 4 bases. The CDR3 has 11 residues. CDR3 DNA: TGTGCCAGCAGCGGAGTCTATGGCTACACCTTC. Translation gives CASSGVYGYTF. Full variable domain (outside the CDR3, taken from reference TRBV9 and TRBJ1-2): DSGVTQTPKHLITATGQRVTLRCSPRSGDLSVYWYQQSLDQGLQFLIQYYNGEERAKGNILERFSAQQFPDLHSELNLSSLELGDSALYFCASSGVYGYTFGSGTRLTVV.

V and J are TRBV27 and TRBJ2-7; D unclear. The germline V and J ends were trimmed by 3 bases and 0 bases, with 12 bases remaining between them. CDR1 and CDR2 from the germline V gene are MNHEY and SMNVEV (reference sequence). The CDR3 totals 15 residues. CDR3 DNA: TGTGCCAGCAGTTTCCTCGCCCTCAGCTCCTACGAGCAGTACTTC. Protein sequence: CASSFLALSSYEQYF.

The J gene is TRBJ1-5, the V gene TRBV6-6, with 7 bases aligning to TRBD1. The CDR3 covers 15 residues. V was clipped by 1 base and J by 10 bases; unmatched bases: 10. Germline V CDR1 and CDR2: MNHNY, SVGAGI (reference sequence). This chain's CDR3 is CASSYFGQALGPQHF. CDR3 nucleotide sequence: TGTGCCAGCAGTTACTTTGGACAGGCTTTAGGACCCCAGCATTTT.

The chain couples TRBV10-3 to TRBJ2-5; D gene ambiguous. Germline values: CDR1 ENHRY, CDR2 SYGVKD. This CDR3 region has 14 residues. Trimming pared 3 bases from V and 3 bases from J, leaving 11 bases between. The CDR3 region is CAISDTRREETQYF. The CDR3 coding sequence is TGTGCCATCAGTGATACCCGACGGGAAGAGACCCAGTACTTC.

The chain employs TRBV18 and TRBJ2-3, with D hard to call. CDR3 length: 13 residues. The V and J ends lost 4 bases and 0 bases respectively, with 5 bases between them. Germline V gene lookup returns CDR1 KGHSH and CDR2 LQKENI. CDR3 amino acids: CASSLPSTDTQYF. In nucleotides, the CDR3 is TGTGCCAGCTCACTCCCTAGCACAGATACGCAGTATTTT.

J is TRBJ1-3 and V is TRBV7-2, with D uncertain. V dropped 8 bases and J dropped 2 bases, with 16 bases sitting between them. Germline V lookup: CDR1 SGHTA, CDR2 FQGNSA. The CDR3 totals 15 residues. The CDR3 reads CASASRVYTGNTIYF. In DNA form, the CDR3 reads TGTGCCAGCGCCTCGAGGGTCTATACTGGAAACACCATATATTTT.

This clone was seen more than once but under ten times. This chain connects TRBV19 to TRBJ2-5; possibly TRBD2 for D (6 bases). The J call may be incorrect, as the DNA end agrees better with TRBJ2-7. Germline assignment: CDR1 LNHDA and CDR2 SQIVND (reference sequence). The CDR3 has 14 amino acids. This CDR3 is CASSMGGSSYEQYF. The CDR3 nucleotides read TGTGCCAGTAGTATGGGGGGTTCCTCCTACGAGCAGTACTTC.

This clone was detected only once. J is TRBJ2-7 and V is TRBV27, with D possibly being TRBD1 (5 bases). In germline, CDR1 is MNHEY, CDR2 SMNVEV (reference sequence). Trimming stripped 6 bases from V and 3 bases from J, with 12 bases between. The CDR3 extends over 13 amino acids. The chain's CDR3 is CASRSTDRYEQYF. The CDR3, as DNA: TGTGCCAGCAGATCGACAGACCGCTACGAGCAGTACTTC.

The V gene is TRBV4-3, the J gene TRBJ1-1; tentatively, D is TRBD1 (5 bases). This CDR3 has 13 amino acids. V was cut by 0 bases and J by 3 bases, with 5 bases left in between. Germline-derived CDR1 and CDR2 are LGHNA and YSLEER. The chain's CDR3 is CASSQDRDTEAFF. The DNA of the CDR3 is TGCGCCAGCAGCCAAGACAGGGACACTGAAGCTTTCTTT.

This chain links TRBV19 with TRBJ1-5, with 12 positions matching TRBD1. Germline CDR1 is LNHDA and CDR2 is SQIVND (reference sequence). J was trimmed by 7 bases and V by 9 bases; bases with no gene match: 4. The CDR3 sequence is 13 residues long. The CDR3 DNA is TGTGCCAGCGGGGACAGGGGGCTCCAGCCCCAGCATTTT. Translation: CASGDRGLQPQHF.

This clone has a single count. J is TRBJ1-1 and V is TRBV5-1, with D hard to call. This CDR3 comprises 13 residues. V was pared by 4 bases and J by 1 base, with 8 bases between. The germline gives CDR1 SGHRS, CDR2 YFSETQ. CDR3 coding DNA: TGCGCCAGCAGCCGCGACAAGAACACTGAAGCTTTCTTT. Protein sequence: CASSRDKNTEAFF.

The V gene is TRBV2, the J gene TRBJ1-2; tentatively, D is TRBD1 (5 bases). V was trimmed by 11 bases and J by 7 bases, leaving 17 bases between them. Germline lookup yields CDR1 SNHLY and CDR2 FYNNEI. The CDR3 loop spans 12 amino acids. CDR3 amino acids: CASQAGEGGYTF. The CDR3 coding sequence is TGTGCCTCCCAGGCGGGGGAAGGTGGCTACACCTTC. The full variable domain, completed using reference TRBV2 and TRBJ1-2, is EPEVTQTPSHQVTQMGQEVILRCVPISNHLYFYWYRQILGQKVEFLVSFYNNEISEKSEIFDDQFSVERPDGSNFTLKIRSTKLEDSAMYFCASQAGEGGYTFGSGTRLTVV.

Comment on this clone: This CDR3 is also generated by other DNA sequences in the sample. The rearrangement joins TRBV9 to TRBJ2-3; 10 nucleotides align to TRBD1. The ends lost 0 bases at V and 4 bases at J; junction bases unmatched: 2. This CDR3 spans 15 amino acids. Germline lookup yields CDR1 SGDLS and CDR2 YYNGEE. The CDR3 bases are TGTGCCAGCAGCGTAGAAGGGACAGGGGCAGATACGCAGTATTTT. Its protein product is CASSVEGTGADTQYF.

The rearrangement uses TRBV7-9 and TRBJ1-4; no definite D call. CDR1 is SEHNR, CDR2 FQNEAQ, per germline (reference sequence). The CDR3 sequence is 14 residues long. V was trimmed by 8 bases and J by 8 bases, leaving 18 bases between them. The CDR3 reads CASGERGLGEKLFF. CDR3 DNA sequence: TGTGCCAGCGGGGAACGGGGTTTAGGCGAAAAACTGTTTTTT.

The CDR3 loop is CASSGQTYNSPLHF. In DNA form, the CDR3 reads TGTGCCAGTTCCGGACAGACCTATAATTCACCCCTCCACTTT. V is TRBV19 and J is TRBJ1-6; perhaps TRBD1 as D (6 bases). CDR1 is LNHDA and CDR2 is SQIVND in the germline V gene (reference sequence). This CDR3 is built from 14 residues. V was clipped by 8 bases and J by 2 bases, with 10 bases between them. The complete variable domain, with remaining parts taken from reference TRBV19 and TRBJ1-6, reads DGGITQSPKYLFRKEGQNVTLSCEQNLNHDAMYWYRQDPGQGLRLIYYSQIVNDFQKGDIAEGYSVSREKKESFPLTVTSAQKNPTAFYLCASSGQTYNSPLHFGNGTRLTVT.

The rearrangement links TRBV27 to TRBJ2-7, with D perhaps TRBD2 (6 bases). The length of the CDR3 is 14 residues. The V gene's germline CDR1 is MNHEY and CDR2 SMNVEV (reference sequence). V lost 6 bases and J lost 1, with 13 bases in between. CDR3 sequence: CASRTSGGSYEQYF. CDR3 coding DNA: TGTGCCAGCAGGACGAGTGGGGGGTCCTACGAGCAGTACTTC.

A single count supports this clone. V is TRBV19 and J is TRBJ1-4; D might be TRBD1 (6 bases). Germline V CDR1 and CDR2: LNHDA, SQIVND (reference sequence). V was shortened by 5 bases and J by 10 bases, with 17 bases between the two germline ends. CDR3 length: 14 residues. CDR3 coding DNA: TGTGCCAGTAGTGTCCCCCTCAGGGGAGCAAAACTGTTTTTT. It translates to CASSVPLRGAKLFF.

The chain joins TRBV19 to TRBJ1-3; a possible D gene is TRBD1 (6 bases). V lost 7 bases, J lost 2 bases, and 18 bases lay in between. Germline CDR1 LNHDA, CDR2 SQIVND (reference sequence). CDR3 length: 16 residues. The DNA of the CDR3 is TGTGCCAGTACCCATCGCCGGGGGGCGGCTGGAAACACCATATATTTT. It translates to CASTHRRGAAGNTIYF.

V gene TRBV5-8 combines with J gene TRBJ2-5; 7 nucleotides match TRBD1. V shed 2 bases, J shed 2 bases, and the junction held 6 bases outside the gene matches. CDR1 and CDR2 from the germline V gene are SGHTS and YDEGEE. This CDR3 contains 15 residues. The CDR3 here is CASSLWGQRQETQYF. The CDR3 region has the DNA TGTGCCAGCAGCTTATGGGGACAGAGACAAGAGACCCAGTACTTC.

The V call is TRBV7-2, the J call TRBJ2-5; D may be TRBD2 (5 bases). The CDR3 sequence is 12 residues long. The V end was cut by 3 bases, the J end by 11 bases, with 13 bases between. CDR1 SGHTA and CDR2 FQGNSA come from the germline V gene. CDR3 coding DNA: TGTGCCAGCAGCTTCTATAATGGGGAGCAGTACTTC. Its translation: CASSFYNGEQYF. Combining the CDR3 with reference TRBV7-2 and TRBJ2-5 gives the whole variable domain GAGVSQSPSNKVTEKGKDVELRCDPISGHTALYWYRQSLGQGLEFLIYFQGNSAPDKSGLPSDRFSAERTGGSVSTLTIQRTQQEDSAVYLCASSFYNGEQYFGPGTRLLVL.

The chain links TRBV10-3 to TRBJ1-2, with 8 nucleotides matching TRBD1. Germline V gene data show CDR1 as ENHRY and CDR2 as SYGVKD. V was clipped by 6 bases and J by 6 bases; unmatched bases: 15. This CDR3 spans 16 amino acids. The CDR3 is CAIRDRGPYTRHGYTF. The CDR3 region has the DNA TGTGCCATCAGAGACAGGGGCCCCTACACCCGCCATGGCTACACCTTC.

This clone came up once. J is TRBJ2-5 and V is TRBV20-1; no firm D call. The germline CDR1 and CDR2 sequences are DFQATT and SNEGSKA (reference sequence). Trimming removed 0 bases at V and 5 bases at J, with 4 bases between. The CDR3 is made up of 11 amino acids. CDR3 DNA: TGCAGTGCTAGAGACGTGGAGACCCAGTACTTC. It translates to CSARDVETQYF.